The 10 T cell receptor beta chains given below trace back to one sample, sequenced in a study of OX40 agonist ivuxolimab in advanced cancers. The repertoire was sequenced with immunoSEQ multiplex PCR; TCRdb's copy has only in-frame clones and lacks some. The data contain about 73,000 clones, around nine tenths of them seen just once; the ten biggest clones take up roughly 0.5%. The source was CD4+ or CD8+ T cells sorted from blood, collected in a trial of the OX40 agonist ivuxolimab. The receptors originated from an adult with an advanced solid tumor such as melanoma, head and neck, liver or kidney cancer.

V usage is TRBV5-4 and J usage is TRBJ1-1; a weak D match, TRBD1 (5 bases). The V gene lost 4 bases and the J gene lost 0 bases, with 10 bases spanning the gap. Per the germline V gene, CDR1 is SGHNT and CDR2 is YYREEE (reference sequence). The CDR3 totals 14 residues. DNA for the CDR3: TGTGCCAGCAGCGGGGCCCACATGAACACTGAAGCTTTCTTT. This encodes CASSGAHMNTEAFF. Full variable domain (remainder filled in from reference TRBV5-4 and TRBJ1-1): ETGVTQSPTHLIKTRGQQVTLRCSSQSGHNTVSWYQQALGQGPQFIFQYYREEENGRGNFPPRFSGLQFPNYSSELNVNALELDDSALYLCASSGAHMNTEAFFGQGTRLTVV.

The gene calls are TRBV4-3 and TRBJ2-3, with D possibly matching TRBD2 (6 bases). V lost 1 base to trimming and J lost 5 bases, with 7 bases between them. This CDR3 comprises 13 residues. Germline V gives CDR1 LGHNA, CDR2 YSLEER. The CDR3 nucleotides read TGCGCCAGCAGCCAAGGGAGGGAAGATACGCAGTATTTT. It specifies CASSQGREDTQYF.

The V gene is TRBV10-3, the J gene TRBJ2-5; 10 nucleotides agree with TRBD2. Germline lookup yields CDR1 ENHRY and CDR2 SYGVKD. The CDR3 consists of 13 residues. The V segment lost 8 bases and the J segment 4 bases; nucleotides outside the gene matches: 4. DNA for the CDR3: TGTGCCATCCTAGCGGGAGCGGGAGAGACCCAGTACTTC. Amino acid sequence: CAILAGAGETQYF.

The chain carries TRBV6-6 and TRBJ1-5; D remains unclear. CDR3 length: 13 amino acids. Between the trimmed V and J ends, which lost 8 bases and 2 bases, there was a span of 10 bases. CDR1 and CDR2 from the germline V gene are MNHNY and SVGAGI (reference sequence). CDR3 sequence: CASCSGGNQPQHF. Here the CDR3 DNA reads TGTGCCAGCTGCTCCGGGGGCAATCAGCCCCAGCATTTT.

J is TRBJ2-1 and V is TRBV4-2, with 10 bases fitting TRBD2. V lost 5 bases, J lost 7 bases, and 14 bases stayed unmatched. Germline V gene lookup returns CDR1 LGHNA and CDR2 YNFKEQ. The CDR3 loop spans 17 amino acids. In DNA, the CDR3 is TGTGCCAGCAGCTCACGATTGGGAGCGGGAGGGCCAAATGAGCAGTTCTTC. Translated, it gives CASSSRLGAGGPNEQFF.

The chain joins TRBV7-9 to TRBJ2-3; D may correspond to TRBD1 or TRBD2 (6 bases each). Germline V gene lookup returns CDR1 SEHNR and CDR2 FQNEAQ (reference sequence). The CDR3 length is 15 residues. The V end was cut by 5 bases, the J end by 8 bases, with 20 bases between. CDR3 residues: CASSTDGGPSGTQYF. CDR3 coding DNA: TGTGCCAGCAGCACTGACGGGGGCCCTTCAGGTACGCAGTATTTT.

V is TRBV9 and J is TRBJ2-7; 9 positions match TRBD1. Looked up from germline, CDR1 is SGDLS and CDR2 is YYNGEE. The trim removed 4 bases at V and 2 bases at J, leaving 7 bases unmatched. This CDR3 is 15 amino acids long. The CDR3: CASSLGDRAPYEQYF. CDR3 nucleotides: TGTGCCAGCAGCCTCGGGGACAGGGCGCCCTACGAGCAGTACTTC.

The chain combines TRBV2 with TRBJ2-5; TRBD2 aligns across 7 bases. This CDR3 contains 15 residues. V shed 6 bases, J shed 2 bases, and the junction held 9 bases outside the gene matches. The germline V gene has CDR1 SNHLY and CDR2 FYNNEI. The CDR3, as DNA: TGTGCCAGCAGACGAGCTTCTAGCGGACAAGAGACCCAGTACTTC. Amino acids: CASRRASSGQETQYF.

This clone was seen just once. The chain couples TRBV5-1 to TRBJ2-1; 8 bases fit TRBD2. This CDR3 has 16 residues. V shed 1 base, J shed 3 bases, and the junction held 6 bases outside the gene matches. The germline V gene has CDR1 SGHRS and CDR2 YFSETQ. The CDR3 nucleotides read TGCGCCAGCAGCTTGACGGCTAGCGGGTTCTACAATGAGCAGTTCTTC. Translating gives CASSLTASGFYNEQFF.

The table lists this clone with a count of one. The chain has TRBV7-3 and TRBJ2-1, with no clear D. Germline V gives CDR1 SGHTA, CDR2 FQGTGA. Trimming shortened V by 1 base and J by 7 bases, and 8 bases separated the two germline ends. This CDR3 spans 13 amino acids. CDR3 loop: CASSLIPANEQFF. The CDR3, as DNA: TGTGCCAGCAGCTTAATCCCCGCGAATGAGCAGTTCTTC.